The clone carrying this TCR beta chain was picked up a small number of times. The data are from a study of blood T cell repertoires in COVID-19. Study-level background: Material from acute and convalescent COVID-19 was sourced from the United States, Italy and Spain. T cells, B-cell-depleted T cells, or PBMCs supplied cDNA or gDNA.

Sequencing was performed with immunoSEQ multiplex PCR; in TCRdb, only in-frame clones are kept and a portion is missing. Here the sample spans about 60,000 clones, around 90% being singletons. Trimming took 3 bases from V and 9 from J, leaving 18 bases between them. This CDR3 has 14 amino acids. The germline CDR1 and CDR2 sequences are GTSNPN and SVGIG (reference sequence). The TCR was taken from a man aged 50 to 60 with active COVID-19. Sequenced: peripheral blood. V is TRBV30 and J is TRBJ2-1, with D possibly being TRBD2 (6 bases). The CDR3 nucleotides are TGTGCCTGGAGCGAAACTAGCTATTCAGGTGAGCAGTTCTTC. Translated: CAWSETSYSGEQFF.